Sequencing of this TCR beta chain was carried out in a study of Ad26.COV2.S vaccination and SARS-CoV-2 variants. This clone was found once. Its antigen is still unknown. Sequencing used immunoSEQ multiplex PCR; TCRdb keeps in-frame clones, though not all of them. The data contain about 98,000 clones, over 70% of them seen just once; the ten biggest clones take up roughly 17%. The germline CDR1 and CDR2 sequences are SGHNT and YYREEE (reference sequence). V was pared by 1 base and J by 0 bases, with 5 bases between. This CDR3 has 14 amino acids. Study-wide points: Breadth of non-spike TCRs did not differ between vaccinees and placebo recipients. Breadth, reportedly substantial, characterized the spike-specific CD8+ and CD4+ T cell responses after vaccination. Total responses of T cells may have been underestimated by the analyses of TCR breadth and depth.

The clonotype was recovered from a human donor who had recovered from COVID-19. Specimen: peripheral blood, collected after recovery from COVID-19. The chain couples TRBV5-4 to TRBJ2-4; D not resolved. The CDR3 DNA is TGTGCCAGCAGCTTGAGTGTAGCCAAAAACATTCAGTACTTC. This encodes CASSLSVAKNIQYF.